A selection of T cell receptor beta chains follows, all from one sample in a study of shared clonotypes between healthy human individuals. Clones were sequenced by immunoSEQ multiplex PCR, and TCRdb holds only the in-frame ones, with some missing. The data contain about 2.2 million clones, around 93% of them singletons. Specimen: naive CD8+ T cells from PBMCs. The source of these receptors is a man between 18 and 35 years old in good health. Some clones in this sample may be carry-over from other donors' samples. CDR3s include the opening cysteine and the closing phenylalanine or tryptophan. The order of the fields is clone size, D gene, V gene, J gene, CDR3 protein, CDR3 DNA. The D gene is left open where the match is weak. Only some rows state a clone size, as once, few, many or a class for expanded clones.

.	.	TRBV11-2	TRBJ2-7	CASSLRSLVAYEQYF	TGTGCCAGCAGCTTAAGGAGTTTGGTCGCCTACGAGCAGTACTTC
.	TRBD2	TRBV28	TRBJ2-1	CASTRGTSGRDEQFF	TGTGCCAGCACCCGAGGGACTAGCGGGAGGGATGAGCAGTTCTTC
.	.	TRBV6-5	TRBJ1-5	CASSPGLGAGQPQHF	TGTGCCAGCAGTCCGGGGTTGGGGGCGGGTCAGCCCCAGCATTTT
.	.	TRBV2	TRBJ2-1	CASSDPGQGRSSYNEQFF	TGTGCCAGCAGTGATCCGGGCCAGGGCCGAAGCTCCTACAATGAGCAGTTCTTC
.	.	TRBV21-1	TRBJ1-5	CASSKPTRGGRSCNQPQHF	TGTGCCAGCAGCAAACCAACTAGGGGAGGGCGTTCGTGCAATCAGCCCCAGCATTTT
.	.	TRBV7-9	TRBJ1-2	CASSDHRVSYGYTF	TGTGCCAGCAGCGACCACAGGGTTTCCTATGGCTACACCTTC
.	.	TRBV27	TRBJ2-4	CASSPSSKNIQYF	TGTGCCAGCAGTCCGTCCTCCAAAAACATTCAGTACTTC
.	.	TRBV5-1	TRBJ2-3	CASSLASVYSTDTQYF	TGCGCCAGCAGCTTGGCTAGCGTATATAGCACAGATACGCAGTATTTT
.	TRBD2	TRBV7-9	TRBJ2-3	CASSPRTSGSFRGTQYF	TGTGCCAGCAGCCCCCGGACTAGCGGGAGTTTTCGTGGTACGCAGTATTTT
.	TRBD2	TRBV7-2	TRBJ2-1	CASSWSSGRADEQFF	TGTGCCAGCAGCTGGTCTAGCGGGAGGGCCGATGAGCAGTTCTTC
.	.	TRBV7-8	TRBJ1-4	CASSSNSRATNEKLFF	TGTGCCAGCAGCTCTAACAGCCGGGCAACTAATGAAAAACTGTTTTTT
.	.	TRBV29-1	TRBJ2-5	CSVDLGQTQETQYF	TGCAGCGTTGATTTGGGACAAACCCAAGAGACCCAGTACTTC
once	.	TRBV15	TRBJ2-3	CATSRGSEYPRTDTQYF	TGTGCCACCAGCAGAGGCAGTGAGTACCCCCGCACAGATACGCAGTATTTT
few	.	TRBV16	TRBJ1-5	CASSQYRLGDQPQHF	TGTGCCAGCAGCCAATATCGACTTGGGGATCAGCCCCAGCATTTT
.	TRBD1	TRBV9	TRBJ1-1	CASSTRQGAGSTEAFF	TGTGCCAGCAGCACTCGACAGGGGGCGGGGAGCACTGAAGCTTTCTTT
.	.	TRBV4-1	TRBJ2-7	CASGGIGGISYEQYF	TGCGCCAGCGGAGGAATTGGTGGGATATCCTACGAGCAGTACTTC
.	.	TRBV5-8	TRBJ1-5	CASSLAGQGYQPQHF	TGTGCCAGCAGCTTGGCAGGGCAGGGTTATCAGCCCCAGCATTTT
.	TRBD1	TRBV7-6	TRBJ2-7	CASSLVEGTGEAYEQYF	TGTGCCAGCAGCTTAGTGGAGGGGACAGGGGAGGCCTACGAGCAGTACTTC
.	.	TRBV4-3	TRBJ2-7	CASSQDERRSSYEQYF	TGCGCCAGCAGCCAAGATGAGCGCCGGAGCTCCTACGAGCAGTACTTC
.	TRBD2	TRBV5-6	TRBJ2-5	CASSDTSGRFRVETQYF	TGTGCCAGCAGCGATACTAGCGGGAGGTTCCGGGTGGAGACCCAGTACTTC
.	TRBD2	TRBV28	TRBJ2-1	CASSVAGGSYEQFF	TGTGCCAGCAGTGTAGCGGGAGGGTCATATGAGCAGTTCTTC
.	.	TRBV27	TRBJ1-2	CASSWIGSAPGGYTF	TGTGCCAGCAGTTGGATAGGATCCGCTCCGGGTGGCTACACCTTC
once	.	TRBV4-1	TRBJ2-5	CASSQTGYEETQYF	TGCGCCAGCAGCCAAACAGGGTATGAAGAGACCCAGTACTTC
.	TRBD2	TRBV28	TRBJ2-5	CASSSWTSGSYGETQYF	TGTGCCAGCAGTTCTTGGACTAGCGGGAGCTATGGAGAGACCCAGTACTTC
.	.	TRBV7-9	TRBJ1-2	CASSSGAANYGYTF	TGTGCCAGCAGCTCAGGAGCCGCTAACTATGGCTACACCTTC
.	TRBD2	TRBV15	TRBJ2-1	CATSLRLAVYNEQFF	TGTGCCACCAGCCTTCGACTAGCGGTCTACAATGAGCAGTTCTTC
.	TRBD1	TRBV19	TRBJ1-1	CASSLGGYRGQNTEAFF	TGTGCCAGTTCGTTGGGTGGATACAGGGGACAGAACACTGAAGCTTTCTTT
.	TRBD1	TRBV7-2	TRBJ1-1	CASRLRTGLAFF	TGTGCCAGCAGGCTCCGGACAGGGCTAGCTTTCTTT
.	TRBD1	TRBV28	TRBJ2-5	CATAGGQETQYF	TGTGCCACAGCAGGGGGACAAGAGACCCAGTACTTC
.	.	TRBV29-1	TRBJ2-2	CSVLDGRTNTGELFF	TGCAGCGTCCTGGATGGGAGGACGAACACCGGGGAGCTGTTTTTT
.	TRBD1	TRBV10-3	TRBJ1-1	CAISGPGQAPDTEAFF	TGTGCCATCAGTGGGCCGGGACAGGCGCCGGACACTGAAGCTTTCTTT
.	.	TRBV6-5	TRBJ2-1	CASSYSTGPRSSEQFF	TGTGCCAGCAGTTACTCGACGGGCCCCAGGAGTAGTGAGCAGTTCTTC
few	.	TRBV5-1	TRBJ1-1	CASRFSPKSTEAFF	TGCGCCAGCAGGTTCAGTCCCAAAAGCACTGAAGCTTTCTTT
.	.	TRBV4-3	TRBJ2-1	CASSQSKRGAYKGNEQFF	TGCGCCAGCAGCCAGTCTAAAAGAGGAGCGTATAAGGGCAATGAGCAGTTCTTC
.	.	TRBV28	TRBJ1-3	CASSHEGLSSGNTIYF	TGTGCCAGCAGCCATGAGGGGCTTAGCTCTGGAAACACCATATATTTT
.	.	TRBV19	TRBJ2-7	CASSDKTESPYEQYF	TGTGCCAGTAGTGATAAGACCGAATCCCCCTACGAGCAGTACTTC
.	TRBD1	TRBV28	TRBJ1-5	CASSFLSDRTGESNQPQHF	TGTGCCAGCAGTTTCCTGTCCGACCGAACAGGGGAGAGCAATCAGCCCCAGCATTTT
.	TRBD1	TRBV28	TRBJ2-7	CASSYPPRTGNYEQYF	TGTGCCAGCAGTTACCCGCCGAGGACAGGGAATTACGAGCAGTACTTC
.	.	TRBV27	TRBJ1-2	CASSLSFYSPYTF	TGTGCCAGCAGTTTATCGTTTTACAGCCCATACACCTTC
.	.	TRBV27	TRBJ2-7	CASSLGPPYEQYF	TGTGCCAGCAGTTTGGGGCCGCCCTACGAGCAGTACTTC
.	TRBD1	TRBV9	TRBJ2-1	CASSLRDRSLYNEQFF	TGTGCCAGCAGCCTCCGGGACAGATCACTTTACAATGAGCAGTTCTTC
.	.	TRBV28	TRBJ2-7	CASSLFGRNTYEQYF	TGTGCCAGCAGTTTATTCGGACGGAACACCTACGAGCAGTACTTC
.	.	TRBV15	TRBJ1-4	CATSRVTGGELFF	TGTGCCACCAGCAGAGTCACGGGTGGGGAACTGTTTTTT
.	.	TRBV28	TRBJ1-1	CASSSAGNTEAFF	TGTGCCAGCAGTTCTGCAGGGAACACTGAAGCTTTCTTT
.	.	TRBV30	TRBJ2-7	CAWSWTLADYEQYF	TGTGCCTGGAGTTGGACATTGGCAGACTACGAGCAGTACTTC
.	.	TRBV5-1	TRBJ2-1	CASSLSAGYNEQFF	TGCGCCAGCAGCTTGTCAGCCGGTTACAATGAGCAGTTCTTC
once	.	TRBV27	TRBJ2-1	CASRLTAPHEQFF	TGTGCCAGCAGACTCACAGCCCCCCATGAGCAGTTCTTC
.	TRBD2	TRBV27	TRBJ2-7	CASSPLRVAGVFDEQYF	TGTGCCAGCAGTCCACTCCGGGTAGCGGGAGTTTTCGACGAGCAGTACTTC
.	TRBD2	TRBV6-5	TRBJ2-1	CASSYGGYGEGNEQFF	TGTGCCAGCAGTTACGGTGGCTACGGGGAGGGCAATGAGCAGTTCTTC
.	TRBD2	TRBV19	TRBJ2-1	CASSGTSYDEQFF	TGTGCCAGTAGTGGGACTAGCTATGATGAGCAGTTCTTC
.	TRBD2	TRBV11-2	TRBJ2-3	CASSFGPAGGTDTQYF	TGTGCCAGCAGCTTCGGTCCAGCGGGGGGCACAGATACGCAGTATTTT